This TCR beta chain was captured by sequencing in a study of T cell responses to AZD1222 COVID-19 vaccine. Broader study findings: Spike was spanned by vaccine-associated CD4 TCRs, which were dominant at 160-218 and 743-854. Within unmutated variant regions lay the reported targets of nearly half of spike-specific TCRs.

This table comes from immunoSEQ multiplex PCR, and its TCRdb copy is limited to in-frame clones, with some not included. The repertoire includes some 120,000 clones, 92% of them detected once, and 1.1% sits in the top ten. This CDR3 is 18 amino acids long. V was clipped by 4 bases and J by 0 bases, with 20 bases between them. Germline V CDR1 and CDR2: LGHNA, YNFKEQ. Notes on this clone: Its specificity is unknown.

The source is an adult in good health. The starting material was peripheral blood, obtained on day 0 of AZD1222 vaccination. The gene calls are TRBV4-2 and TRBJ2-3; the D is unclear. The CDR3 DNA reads TGTGCCAGCAGCCCCTTTATGGGCGGAAGAGCTAGCACAGATACGCAGTATTTT. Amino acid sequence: CASSPFMGGRASTDTQYF.